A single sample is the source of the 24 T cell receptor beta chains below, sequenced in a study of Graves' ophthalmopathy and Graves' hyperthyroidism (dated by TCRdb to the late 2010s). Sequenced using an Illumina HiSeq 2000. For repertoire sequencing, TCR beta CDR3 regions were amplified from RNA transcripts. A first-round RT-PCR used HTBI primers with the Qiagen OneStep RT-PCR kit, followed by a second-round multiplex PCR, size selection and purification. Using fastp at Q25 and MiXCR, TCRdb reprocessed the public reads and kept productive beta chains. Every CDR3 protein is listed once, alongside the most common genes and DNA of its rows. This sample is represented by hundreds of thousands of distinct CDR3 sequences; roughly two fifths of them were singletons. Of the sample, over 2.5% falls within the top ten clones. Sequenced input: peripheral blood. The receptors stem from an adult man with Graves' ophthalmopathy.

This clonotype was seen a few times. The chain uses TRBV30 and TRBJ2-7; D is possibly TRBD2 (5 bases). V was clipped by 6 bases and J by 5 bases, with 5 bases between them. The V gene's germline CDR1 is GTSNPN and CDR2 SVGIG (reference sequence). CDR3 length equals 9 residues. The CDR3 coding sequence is TGTGCCTGCGGGGACGAGCAGTACTTC. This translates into CACGDEQYF. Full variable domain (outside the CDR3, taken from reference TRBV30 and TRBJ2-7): SQTIHQWPATLVQPVGSPLSLECTVEGTSNPNLYWYRQAAGRGLQLLFYSVGIGQISSEVPQNLSASRPQDRQFILSSKKLLLSDSGFYLCACGDEQYFGPGTRLTVT.

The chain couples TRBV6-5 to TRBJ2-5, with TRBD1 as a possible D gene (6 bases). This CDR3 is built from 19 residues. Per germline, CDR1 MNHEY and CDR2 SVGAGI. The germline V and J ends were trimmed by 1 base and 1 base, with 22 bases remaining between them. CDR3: CASSYFRGVLGQPQETQYF. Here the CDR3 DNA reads TGTGCCAGCAGTTACTTTCGTGGGGTTCTCGGACAGCCCCAAGAGACCCAGTACTTC.

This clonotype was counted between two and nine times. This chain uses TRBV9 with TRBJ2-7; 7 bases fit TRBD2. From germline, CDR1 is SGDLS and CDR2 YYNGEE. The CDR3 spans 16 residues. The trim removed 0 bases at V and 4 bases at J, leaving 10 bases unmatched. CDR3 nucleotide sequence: TGTGCCAGCAGCGTAGGACTAGGACTAGGTGTGTACGAGCAGTACTTC. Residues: CASSVGLGLGVYEQYF.

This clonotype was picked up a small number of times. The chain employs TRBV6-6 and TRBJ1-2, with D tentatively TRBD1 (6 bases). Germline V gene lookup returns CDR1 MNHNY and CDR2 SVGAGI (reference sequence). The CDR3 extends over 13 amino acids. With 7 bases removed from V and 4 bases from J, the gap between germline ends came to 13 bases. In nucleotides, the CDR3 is TGTGCCAGCACCCGCGGAGGGGGCTATGGCTACACCTTC. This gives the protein CASTRGGGYGYTF.

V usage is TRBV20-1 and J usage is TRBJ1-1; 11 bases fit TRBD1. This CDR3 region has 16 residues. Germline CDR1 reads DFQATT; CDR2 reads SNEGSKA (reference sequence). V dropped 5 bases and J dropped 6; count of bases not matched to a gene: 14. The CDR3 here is CSAFLHPGQGAPEAFF. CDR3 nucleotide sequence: TGCAGTGCTTTTCTACACCCCGGACAGGGGGCCCCTGAAGCTTTCTTT.

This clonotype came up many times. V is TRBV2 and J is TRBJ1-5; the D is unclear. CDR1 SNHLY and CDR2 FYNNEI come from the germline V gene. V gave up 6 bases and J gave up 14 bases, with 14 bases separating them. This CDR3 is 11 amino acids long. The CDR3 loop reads CASRGLLREHF. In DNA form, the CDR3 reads TGTGCCAGCAGGGGGTTACTAAGGGAGCATTTT.

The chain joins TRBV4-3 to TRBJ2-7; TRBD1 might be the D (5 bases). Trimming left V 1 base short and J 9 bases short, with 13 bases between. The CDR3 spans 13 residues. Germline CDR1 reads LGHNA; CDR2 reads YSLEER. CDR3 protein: CASSQGIGVLQYF. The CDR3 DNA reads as TGCGCCAGCAGCCAAGGGATAGGGGTTTTGCAGTACTTC.

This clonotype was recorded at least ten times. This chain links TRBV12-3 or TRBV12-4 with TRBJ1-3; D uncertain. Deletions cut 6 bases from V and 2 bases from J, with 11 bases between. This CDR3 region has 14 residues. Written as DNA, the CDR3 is TGTGCCAGCAGCCACGCAGGTCCTGGAAACACCATATATTTT. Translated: CASSHAGPGNTIYF.

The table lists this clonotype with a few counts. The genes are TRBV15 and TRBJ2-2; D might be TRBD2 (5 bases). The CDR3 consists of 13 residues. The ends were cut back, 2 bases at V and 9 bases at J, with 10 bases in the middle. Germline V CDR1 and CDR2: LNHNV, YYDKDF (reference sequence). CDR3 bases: TGTGCCACCAGCAGACCATTAGCGAGGGAGCTGTTTTTT. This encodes CATSRPLARELFF.

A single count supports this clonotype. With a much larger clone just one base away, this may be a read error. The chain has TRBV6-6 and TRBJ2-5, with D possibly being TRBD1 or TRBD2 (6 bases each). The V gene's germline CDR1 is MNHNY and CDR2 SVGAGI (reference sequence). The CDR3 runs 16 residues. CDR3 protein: CASSRSPGAGQEIQYF. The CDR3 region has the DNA TGTGCCAGCAGCCGAAGCCCGGGGGCGGGTCAAGAGATCCAGTACTTC.

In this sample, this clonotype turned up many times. In DNA, the CDR3 is TGTGCCAGCAGCTTAGCCGTCCTACAGGGAGCTTATGGCTACACCTTC. Residues: CASSLAVLQGAYGYTF. The gene calls are TRBV7-8 and TRBJ1-2, with D perhaps TRBD1 (6 bases). Germline CDR1 and CDR2: SGHVS and FQNEAQ. The CDR3 runs to 16 residues. V shed 0 bases and J shed 5 bases, with 16 bases lying between them.

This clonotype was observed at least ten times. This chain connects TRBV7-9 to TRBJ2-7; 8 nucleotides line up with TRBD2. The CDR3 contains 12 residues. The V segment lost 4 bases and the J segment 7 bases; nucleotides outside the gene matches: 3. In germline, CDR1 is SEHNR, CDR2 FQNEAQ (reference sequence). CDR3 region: CASSSSSGEQYF. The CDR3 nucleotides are TGTGCCAGCAGCTCCTCTAGCGGGGAGCAGTACTTC.

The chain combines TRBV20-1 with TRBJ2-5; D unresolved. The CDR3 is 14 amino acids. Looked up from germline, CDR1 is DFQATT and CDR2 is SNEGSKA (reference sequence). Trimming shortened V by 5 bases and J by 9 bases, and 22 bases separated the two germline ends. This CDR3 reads CSAGRRYSNQPQYF. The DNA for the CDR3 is TGCAGTGCTGGAAGAAGGTATAGCAATCAGCCCCAGTACTTC.

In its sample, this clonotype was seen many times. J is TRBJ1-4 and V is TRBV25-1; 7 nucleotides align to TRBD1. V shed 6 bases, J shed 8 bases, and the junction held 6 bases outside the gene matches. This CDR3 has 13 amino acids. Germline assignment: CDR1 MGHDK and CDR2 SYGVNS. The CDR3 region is CASRIGGEEKLFF. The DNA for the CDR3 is TGTGCCAGCAGGATAGGGGGCGAGGAAAAACTGTTTTTT.

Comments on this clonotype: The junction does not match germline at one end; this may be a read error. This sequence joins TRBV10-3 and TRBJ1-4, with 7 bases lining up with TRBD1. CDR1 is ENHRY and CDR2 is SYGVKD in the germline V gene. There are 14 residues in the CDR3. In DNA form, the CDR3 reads TGTGCCAGCAGTTATTTCGGGACAGAGGGAAAACTGTTTTTT. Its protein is CASSYFGTEGKLFF.

The CDR3 DNA is TGTGCCAGCAGTGCCGGACAGACAAGCTCTGGGGCCAACGTCCTGACTTTC. This translates into CASSAGQTSSGANVLTF. The rearrangement links TRBV6-1 to TRBJ2-6, with D maybe TRBD1 (6 bases). Trimming shortened V by 4 bases and J by 0 bases, and 13 bases separated the two germline ends. Germline CDR1 and CDR2: MNHNS and SASEGT. This CDR3 has 17 residues.

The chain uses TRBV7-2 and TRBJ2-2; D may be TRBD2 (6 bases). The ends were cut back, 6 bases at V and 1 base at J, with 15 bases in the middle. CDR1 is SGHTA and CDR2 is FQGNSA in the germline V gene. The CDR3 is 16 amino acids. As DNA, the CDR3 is TGTGCCAGCAGTTCTCTAGCGAAAAAGAACACCGGGGAGCTGTTTTTT. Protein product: CASSSLAKKNTGELFF.

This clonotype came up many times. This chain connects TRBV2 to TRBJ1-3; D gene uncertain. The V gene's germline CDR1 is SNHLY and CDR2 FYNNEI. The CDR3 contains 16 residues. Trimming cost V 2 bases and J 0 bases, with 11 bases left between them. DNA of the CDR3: TGTGCCAGCAGTGAAATGGGGTACCTCTCTGGAAACACCATATATTTT. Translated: CASSEMGYLSGNTIYF.

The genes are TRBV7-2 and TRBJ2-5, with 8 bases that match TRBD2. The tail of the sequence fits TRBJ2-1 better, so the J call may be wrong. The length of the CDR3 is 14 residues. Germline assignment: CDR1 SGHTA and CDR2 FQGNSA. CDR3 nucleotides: TGTGCCAGCAGCTTAGTCCAAGCGGGAGAATGGCAGTTCTTC. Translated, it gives CASSLVQAGEWQFF.

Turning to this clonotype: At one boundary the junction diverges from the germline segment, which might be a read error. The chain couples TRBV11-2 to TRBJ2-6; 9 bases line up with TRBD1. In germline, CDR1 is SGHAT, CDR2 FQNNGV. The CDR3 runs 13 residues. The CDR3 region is CASSPGQGHTEAF. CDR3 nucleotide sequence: TGTGCCAGCAGCCCGGGACAGGGTCACACTGAAGCTTTC.

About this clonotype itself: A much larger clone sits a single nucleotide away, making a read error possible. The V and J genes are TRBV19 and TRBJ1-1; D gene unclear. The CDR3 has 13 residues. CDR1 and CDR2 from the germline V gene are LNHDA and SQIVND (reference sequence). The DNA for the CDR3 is TGTGCCAGTAGTATATACCCGAGCCCTAAAGCTTCCTTT. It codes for CASSIYPSPKASF.

Written as DNA, the CDR3 is TGTGCCAGCAGTTTATTCTTCCGGGGACCTTATGAGCAGTACTTC. It is translated as CASSLFFRGPYEQYF. The chain recombines TRBV2 with TRBJ2-7, with D tentatively TRBD1 or TRBD2 (5 bases each). Germline CDR1 reads SNHLY; CDR2 reads FYNNEI. This CDR3 region has 15 residues. Trimming removed 5 bases from V and 7 bases from J, with 21 bases in between.

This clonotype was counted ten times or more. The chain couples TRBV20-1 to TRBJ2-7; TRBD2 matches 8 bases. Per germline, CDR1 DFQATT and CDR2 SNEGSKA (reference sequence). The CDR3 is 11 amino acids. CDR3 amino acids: CSGRDSYEQYF. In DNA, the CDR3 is TGCAGCGGGAGGGATTCCTACGAGCAGTACTTC.

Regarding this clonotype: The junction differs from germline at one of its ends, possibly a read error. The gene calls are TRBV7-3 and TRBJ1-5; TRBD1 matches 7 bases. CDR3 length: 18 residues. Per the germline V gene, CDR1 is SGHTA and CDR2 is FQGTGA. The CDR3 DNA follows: TGCGCCAGCAGCCAAGATTATAAGGGGGCGTATAGCAATCAGCCCCAGCATTTT. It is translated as CASSQDYKGAYSNQPQHF. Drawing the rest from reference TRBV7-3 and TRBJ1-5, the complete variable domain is GAGVSQTPSNKVTEKGKYVELRCDPISGHTALYWYRQSLGQGPEFLIYFQGTGAADDSGLPNDRFFAVRPEGSVSTLKIQRTERGDSAVYLCASSQDYKGAYSNQPQHFGDGTRLSIL.